The 26 T cell receptor beta chains in this list originate from one sample, sequenced in a study of cytomegalovirus exposure and HLA in healthy donors. PCR employed 60 Vbeta and 13 Jbeta primers. TCRdb's copy holds only in-frame clones and misses some; the assay was immunoSEQ multiplex PCR. The profile shows about 200,000 clones, around 76% of them singletons. The sequenced sample was PBMCs. These receptors were taken from a middle-aged man in good health and CMV-seropositive.

The genes are TRBV9 and TRBJ2-3; TRBD2 aligns across 7 bases. Germline loops: CDR1 SGDLS, CDR2 YYNGEE. This CDR3 is 17 amino acids long. V was pared by 2 bases and J by 5 bases, with 14 bases of the junction left unmatched. CDR3 coding DNA: TGTGCCAGCAGCGTCCCGTGGGGGGGACCAGCGGGAGATACGCAGTATTTT. Its protein product is CASSVPWGGPAGDTQYF.

The chain is built from TRBV4-1 and TRBJ2-7; 13 positions agree with TRBD2. The germline V gene encodes CDR1 MGHRA and CDR2 YSYEKL. V shed 0 bases and J 3 bases; nucleotides not matched to a gene: 5. This CDR3 spans 17 amino acids. The DNA for the CDR3 is TGCGCCAGCAGCCAAGATACCCGGACTAGCGGGGGCTACGAGCAGTACTTC. Its translation is CASSQDTRTSGGYEQYF.

This clone was seen a single time. The chain links TRBV5-4 to TRBJ1-2; the D is unclear. Trimming took off 4 bases at V and 4 bases at J, with 14 bases between the two ends. CDR1 is SGHNT, CDR2 YYREEE, per germline (reference sequence). The CDR3 runs to 14 residues. CDR3: CASSRETNLYGYTF. CDR3 in DNA: TGTGCCAGCAGCAGAGAGACAAACCTCTATGGCTACACCTTC.

This clone was found once. The chain combines TRBV7-8 with TRBJ2-1; weak D call: TRBD2 (5 bases). The CDR3 consists of 15 residues. V lost 5 bases, J lost 0 bases, and 11 bases lay in between. Per germline, CDR1 SGHVS and CDR2 FQNEAQ. As DNA, the CDR3 is TGTGCCAGCAGCCCCCTGGGGAGCTCCTACAATGAGCAGTTCTTC. The encoded protein is CASSPLGSSYNEQFF. The full variable domain, completed using reference TRBV7-8 and TRBJ2-1, is GAGVSQSPRYKVAKRGQDVALRCDPISGHVSLFWYQQALGQGPEFLTYFQNEAQLDKSGLPSDRFFAERPEGSVSTLKIQRTQQEDSAVYLCASSPLGSSYNEQFFGPGTRLTVL.

This clone was seen just once. The rearrangement uses TRBV7-7 and TRBJ2-2, with 7 bases aligning to TRBD2. J gave up 1 base and V 6 bases, and 8 bases lay outside the gene matches. Per germline, CDR1 SSHAT and CDR2 FNYEAQ (reference sequence). The CDR3 is 16 amino acids. The CDR3 is CASSSGTIRNTGELFF. Here the CDR3 DNA reads TGTGCCAGCAGTTCCGGGACTATAAGGAACACCGGGGAGCTGTTTTTT.

This rearrangement joins TRBV29-1 to TRBJ1-5, with a weak D call TRBD1 (5 bases). The germline V and J ends were trimmed by 7 bases and 2 bases, with 12 bases remaining between them. The CDR3 has 13 amino acids. The germline V gene encodes CDR1 SQVTM and CDR2 ANQGSEA. The CDR3 loop reads CSAGTGGNQPQHF. The CDR3 nucleotides read TGCAGCGCCGGGACTGGGGGCAATCAGCCCCAGCATTTT. Variable domain in full (rest from reference TRBV29-1 and TRBJ1-5): SAVISQKPSRDICQRGTSLTIQCQVDSQVTMMFWYRQQPGQSLTLIATANQGSEATYESGFVIDKFPISRPNLTFSTLTVSNMSPEDSSIYLCSAGTGGNQPQHFGDGTRLSIL.

Here the CDR3 reads CASSLAASVSYEQYF. The CDR3 nucleotides read TGTGCCAGCAGCTTAGCTGCTAGCGTATCCTACGAGCAGTACTTC. The V call is TRBV7-9, the J call TRBJ2-7, with D possibly being TRBD2 (6 bases). V gave up 0 bases and J gave up 1 base, with 10 bases separating them. Germline loops: CDR1 SEHNR, CDR2 FQNEAQ (reference sequence). The CDR3 has 15 amino acids. The variable domain in full, with the rest retrieved from reference TRBV7-9 and TRBJ2-7, is DTGVSQNPRHKITKRGQNVTFRCDPISEHNRLYWYRQTLGQGPEFLTYFQNEAQLEKSRLLSDRFSAERPKGSFSTLEIQRTEQGDSAMYLCASSLAASVSYEQYFGPGTRLTVT.

The V gene is TRBV10-2, the J gene TRBJ2-7, with D perhaps matching TRBD1 (5 bases). This CDR3 has 14 residues. The ends were cut back, 4 bases at V and 5 bases at J, with 15 bases in the middle. CDR1 is WSHSY, CDR2 SAAADI, per germline. CDR3 DNA: TGCGCCAGCAGTGGGGTCGGAAGGGGCCACGAGCAGTACTTC. Residues: CASSGVGRGHEQYF.

This chain uses TRBV9 with TRBJ2-7, with 7 nucleotides matching TRBD2. Germline CDR1 and CDR2: SGDLS and YYNGEE. CDR3 length equals 15 residues. The junction had 10 bases not matched to a gene; V was cut back by 4 bases and J by 3 bases. CDR3 residues: CASSPSSGVSYEQYF. CDR3 DNA: TGTGCCAGCAGCCCCTCCAGCGGGGTTAGCTACGAGCAGTACTTC.

This sequence joins TRBV28 and TRBJ1-4, with D perhaps matching TRBD1 (6 bases). Trimming removed 7 bases at V and 10 bases at J, with 22 bases between. This CDR3 spans 15 amino acids. Germline lookup yields CDR1 MDHEN and CDR2 SYDVKM. CDR3 nucleotide sequence: TGTGCCAGCACTCCACCGACAGGCAACCTTGGAAAACTGTTTTTT. This encodes CASTPPTGNLGKLFF.

The chain employs TRBV7-8 and TRBJ1-4; 7 bases match TRBD1. With 2 bases clipped from V and 5 bases from J, the junction kept 11 bases outside the gene matches. The length of the CDR3 is 17 residues. Germline V gene data show CDR1 as SGHVS and CDR2 as FQNEAQ. CDR3 DNA sequence: TGTGCCAGCAGCTTACACCCCAGACAGGGTGGGAATGAAAAACTGTTTTTT. It translates to CASSLHPRQGGNEKLFF.

The chain employs TRBV6-5 and TRBJ2-2; 8 nucleotides align to TRBD1. Germline V gene data show CDR1 as MNHEY and CDR2 as SVGAGI. With 0 bases clipped from V and 6 bases from J, the junction kept 3 bases outside the gene matches. This CDR3 region has 15 residues. The CDR3 DNA is TGTGCCAGCAGTTACTCGACAGGGGTTGCCGGGGAGCTGTTTTTT. It yields the protein CASSYSTGVAGELFF.

The chain carries TRBV7-8 and TRBJ2-5, with D possibly TRBD1 on 6 matching bases. In germline, CDR1 is SGHVS, CDR2 FQNEAQ. The CDR3 length is 15 residues. V lost 6 bases and J lost 3, with 17 bases in between. CDR3 amino acids: CASSRLRDTEETQYF. The DNA of the CDR3 is TGTGCCAGCAGTCGACTCCGGGACACAGAAGAGACCCAGTACTTC.

The genes are TRBV29-1 and TRBJ1-4, with TRBD1 as a possible D gene (6 bases). The CDR3 totals 13 residues. Looked up from germline, CDR1 is SQVTM and CDR2 is ANQGSEA. V was cut by 7 bases and J by 8 bases, with 17 bases left in between. CDR3 nucleotide sequence: TGCAGCGCCGAGGACAGCCGTAGCGAAAAACTGTTTTTT. Its translation is CSAEDSRSEKLFF.

V gene TRBV10-1 combines with J gene TRBJ2-7, with 10 nucleotides matching TRBD2. The CDR3 length is 14 residues. The V and J ends lost 1 base and 3 bases, in that order; junction bases with no gene match: 0. The V gene's germline CDR1 is WNHNN and CDR2 SYGVQD (reference sequence). CDR3 sequence: CASSEWTSGYEQYF. The CDR3 DNA is TGCGCCAGCAGTGAGTGGACTAGCGGCTACGAGCAGTACTTC.

CDR3 DNA sequence: TGTGCCAGCAGTTTATACCGAGCGCTCAGCACAGATACGCAGTATTTT. Translation gives CASSLYRALSTDTQYF. V and J are TRBV28 and TRBJ2-3; no firm D call. The V gene lost 1 base and the J gene lost 0 bases, with 11 bases spanning the gap. Germline lookup yields CDR1 MDHEN and CDR2 SYDVKM. The CDR3 length is 16 residues.

This chain uses TRBV15 with TRBJ1-5; D may be TRBD1 (5 bases). The CDR3 runs 15 residues. Germline CDR1 LNHNV, CDR2 YYDKDF (reference sequence). Trimming removed 0 bases at V and 2 bases at J, with 8 bases between. The CDR3 here is CATSRDGGGNQPQHF. The CDR3, as DNA: TGTGCCACCAGCAGAGATGGGGGGGGCAATCAGCCCCAGCATTTT.

In its sample, this clone was seen once. The V gene is TRBV7-9, the J gene TRBJ1-3; D unresolved. The CDR3 extends over 18 amino acids. V was trimmed by 1 base and J by 0 bases, leaving 16 bases between them. In germline, CDR1 is SEHNR, CDR2 FQNEAQ (reference sequence). This CDR3 reads CASSLGVGRGPSGNTIYF. The CDR3 DNA follows: TGTGCCAGCAGCTTAGGGGTAGGCCGAGGGCCCTCTGGAAACACCATATATTTT.

The V gene is TRBV11-2, the J gene TRBJ1-2, with TRBD1 as a possible D gene (6 bases). CDR3 length: 17 residues. Germline lookup yields CDR1 SGHAT and CDR2 FQNNGV. Between the trimmed V and J ends, which lost 1 base and 3 bases, there was a span of 18 bases. CDR3 in DNA: TGTGCCAGCAGCTTAGCGGGGGGGCCACGGGGCGACTATGGCTACACCTTC. This translates into CASSLAGGPRGDYGYTF. The full variable domain, with the rest looked up from reference TRBV11-2 and TRBJ1-2, is EAGVAQSPRYKIIEKRQSVAFWCNPISGHATLYWYQQILGQGPKLLIQFQNNGVVDDSQLPKDRFSAERLKGVDSTLKIQPAKLEDSAVYLCASSLAGGPRGDYGYTFGSGTRLTVV.

J is TRBJ1-5 and V is TRBV6-1; weak D call: TRBD1 (5 bases). The CDR3 runs to 14 residues. Trimming stripped 2 bases from V and 5 bases from J, with 10 bases between. Germline loops: CDR1 MNHNS, CDR2 SASEGT. The CDR3 protein is CASSEWGTDQPQHF. CDR3 bases: TGTGCCAGCAGTGAATGGGGCACCGATCAGCCCCAGCATTTT.

The chain employs TRBV5-4 and TRBJ1-1, with unresolved D. Trimming shortened V by 3 bases and J by 5 bases, and 14 bases separated the two germline ends. This CDR3 spans 14 amino acids. Germline-derived CDR1 and CDR2 are SGHNT and YYREEE (reference sequence). This CDR3 reads CASSWEAPGTEAFF. CDR3 in DNA: TGTGCCAGCAGCTGGGAGGCCCCGGGTACTGAAGCTTTCTTT.

This clone showed up just once. The V call is TRBV5-1, the J call TRBJ2-5, with D perhaps matching TRBD1 (5 bases). Trimming removed 4 bases at V and 2 bases at J, with 12 bases between. CDR3 length: 14 amino acids. Per germline, CDR1 SGHRS and CDR2 YFSETQ. CDR3 coding DNA: TGCGCCAGCAGCACAACAGGTGGGCAAGAGACCCAGTACTTC. Translating it yields CASSTTGGQETQYF. Filled out from reference TRBV5-1 and TRBJ2-5, the complete variable domain reads KAGVTQTPRYLIKTRGQQVTLSCSPISGHRSVSWYQQTPGQGLQFLFEYFSETQRNKGNFPGRFSGRQFSNSRSEMNVSTLELGDSALYLCASSTTGGQETQYFGPGTRLLVL.

This clone was seen just once. The rearrangement links TRBV30 to TRBJ2-1; D may be TRBD1 (6 bases). The CDR3 is 16 amino acids. CDR1 GTSNPN and CDR2 SVGIG come from the germline V gene (reference sequence). Between the trimmed V and J ends, which lost 4 bases and 1 base, there was a span of 17 bases. The CDR3 bases are TGTGCCTGGACTAGCAGGAGAGGGGGATCCTACAATGAGCAGTTCTTC. Residues: CAWTSRRGGSYNEQFF.

The genes are TRBV11-1 and TRBJ2-7; 8 bases line up with TRBD2. This CDR3 has 19 amino acids. CDR1 SGHAT and CDR2 FQDESV come from the germline V gene (reference sequence). J was trimmed by 4 bases and V by 0 bases; bases with no gene match: 17. CDR3 nucleotide sequence: TGTGCCAGCAGCTTAGCGAGGAGCGGGAGTCCCCCCTCCGTATACGAGCAGTACTTC. This codes for CASSLARSGSPPSVYEQYF.

This clone came up once. This sequence joins TRBV27 and TRBJ2-7, with 8 bases aligning to TRBD2. CDR3 length: 17 residues. J was trimmed by 4 bases and V by 0 bases; bases with no gene match: 11. Germline V lookup: CDR1 MNHEY, CDR2 SMNVEV (reference sequence). The CDR3 coding sequence is TGTGCCAGCAGTTTATCGGGGAACGGGAGGGCCAGGTACGAGCAGTACTTC. Amino acid sequence: CASSLSGNGRARYEQYF.

CDR3 nucleotide sequence: TGTGCCAGCAGCCCGACTAGCGGGAGACCCTACAATGAGCAGTTCTTC. This sequence encodes CASSPTSGRPYNEQFF. The rearrangement uses TRBV7-3 and TRBJ2-1; 12 bases align to TRBD2. The CDR3 contains 16 residues. With 5 bases clipped from V and 2 bases from J, the junction kept 4 bases outside the gene matches. Germline V lookup: CDR1 SGHTA, CDR2 FQGTGA.